This T cell receptor (beta chain) was recorded in a study of shared T cell receptors in the human thymus. The germline CDR1 and CDR2 sequences are LGHNA and YSLEER. The CDR3 spans 12 residues. V shed 1 base and J shed 6 bases, with 7 bases lying between them. Clones were read by immunoSEQ multiplex PCR, and TCRdb kept only the in-frame ones, dropping some. The table has hundreds of thousands of clones, more than 70% seen once. These data also formed part of another study, on human thymus T cells.

This chain connects TRBV4-3 to TRBJ2-7, with D perhaps TRBD2 (6 bases). This clonotype was sampled from a boy under three years old with a congenital heart defect. The sequenced sample consisted of thymocytes. CDR3 DNA: TGCGCCAGCAGCCAAGGGCGGGGCGAGCAGTACTTC. It is translated as CASSQGRGEQYF.